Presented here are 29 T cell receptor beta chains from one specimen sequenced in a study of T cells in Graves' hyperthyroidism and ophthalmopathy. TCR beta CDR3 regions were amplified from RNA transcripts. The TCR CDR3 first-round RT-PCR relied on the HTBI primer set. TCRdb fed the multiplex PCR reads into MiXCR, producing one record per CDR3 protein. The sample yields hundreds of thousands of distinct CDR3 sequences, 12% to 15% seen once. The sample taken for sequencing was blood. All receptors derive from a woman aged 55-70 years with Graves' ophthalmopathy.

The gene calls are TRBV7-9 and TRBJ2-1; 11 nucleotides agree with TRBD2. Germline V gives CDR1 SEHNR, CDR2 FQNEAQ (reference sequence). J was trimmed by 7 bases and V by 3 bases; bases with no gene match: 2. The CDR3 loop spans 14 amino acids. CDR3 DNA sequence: TGTGCCAGCAGCTTTGGACTAGCGGGTAATGAGCAGTTCTTC. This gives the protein CASSFGLAGNEQFF.

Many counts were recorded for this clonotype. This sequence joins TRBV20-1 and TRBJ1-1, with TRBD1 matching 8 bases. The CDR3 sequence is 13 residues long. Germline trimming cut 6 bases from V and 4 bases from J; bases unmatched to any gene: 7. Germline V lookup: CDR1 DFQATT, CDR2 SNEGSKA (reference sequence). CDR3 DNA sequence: TGCAGTGCCCTCAGGGGGCCGGGCACTGAAGCTTTCTTT. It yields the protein CSALRGPGTEAFF.

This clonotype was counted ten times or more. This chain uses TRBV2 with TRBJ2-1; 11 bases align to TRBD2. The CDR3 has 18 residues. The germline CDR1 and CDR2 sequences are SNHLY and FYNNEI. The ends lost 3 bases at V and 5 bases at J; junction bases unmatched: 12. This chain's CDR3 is CASSERSTSGILNNEQFF. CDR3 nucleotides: TGTGCCAGCAGTGAGAGGTCGACTAGCGGGATATTGAACAATGAGCAGTTCTTC.

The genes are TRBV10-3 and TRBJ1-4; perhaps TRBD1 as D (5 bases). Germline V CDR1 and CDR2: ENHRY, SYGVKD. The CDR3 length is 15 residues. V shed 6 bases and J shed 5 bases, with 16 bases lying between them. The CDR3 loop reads CAIRSGGGENEKLFF. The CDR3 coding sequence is TGTGCCATCAGGTCAGGTGGGGGTGAGAATGAAAAACTGTTTTTT.

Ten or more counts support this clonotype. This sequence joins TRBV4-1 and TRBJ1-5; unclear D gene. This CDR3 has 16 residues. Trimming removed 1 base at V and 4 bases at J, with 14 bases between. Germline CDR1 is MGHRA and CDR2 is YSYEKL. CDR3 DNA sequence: TGCGCCAGCAGCCAAGTGTTTAGAGGGAGTAATCAGCCCCAGCATTTT. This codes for CASSQVFRGSNQPQHF.

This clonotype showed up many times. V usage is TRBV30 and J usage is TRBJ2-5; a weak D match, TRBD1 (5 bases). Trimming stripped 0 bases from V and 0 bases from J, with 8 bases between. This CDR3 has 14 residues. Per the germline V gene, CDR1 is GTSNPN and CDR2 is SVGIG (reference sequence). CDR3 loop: CAWSVNRNQETQYF. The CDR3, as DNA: TGTGCCTGGAGTGTAAACAGGAACCAAGAGACCCAGTACTTC. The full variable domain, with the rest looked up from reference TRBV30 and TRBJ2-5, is SQTIHQWPATLVQPVGSPLSLECTVEGTSNPNLYWYRQAAGRGLQLLFYSVGIGQISSEVPQNLSASRPQDRQFILSSKKLLLSDSGFYLCAWSVNRNQETQYFGPGTRLLVL.

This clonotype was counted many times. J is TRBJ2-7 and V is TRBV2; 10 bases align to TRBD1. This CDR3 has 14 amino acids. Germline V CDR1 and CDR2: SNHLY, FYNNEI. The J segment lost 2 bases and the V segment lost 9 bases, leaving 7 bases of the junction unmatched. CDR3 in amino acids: CARGTGTGAYEQYF. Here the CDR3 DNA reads TGTGCCAGGGGTACCGGGACAGGGGCCTACGAGCAGTACTTC.

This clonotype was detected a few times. The CDR3 loop reads CAWRGQGGVSYEQYF. In DNA, the CDR3 is TGTGCCTGGAGGGGACAGGGTGGGGTTTCCTACGAGCAGTACTTC. J is TRBJ2-7 and V is TRBV30; the match to TRBD1 covers 9 bases. CDR3 size: 15 residues. The J segment lost 1 base and the V segment lost 3 bases, leaving 7 bases of the junction unmatched. Germline CDR1 is GTSNPN and CDR2 is SVGIG (reference sequence). The whole variable domain, filled in from reference TRBV30 and TRBJ2-7, reads SQTIHQWPATLVQPVGSPLSLECTVEGTSNPNLYWYRQAAGRGLQLLFYSVGIGQISSEVPQNLSASRPQDRQFILSSKKLLLSDSGFYLCAWRGQGGVSYEQYFGPGTRLTVT.

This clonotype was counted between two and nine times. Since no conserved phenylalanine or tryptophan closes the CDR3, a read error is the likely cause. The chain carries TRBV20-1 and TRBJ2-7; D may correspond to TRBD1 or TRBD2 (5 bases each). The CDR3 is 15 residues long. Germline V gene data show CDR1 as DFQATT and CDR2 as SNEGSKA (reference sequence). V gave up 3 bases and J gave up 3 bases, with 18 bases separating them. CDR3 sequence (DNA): TGCAGTGCTAGCGGCCCGGGACCTCTAAGCTACGAGCAGTACCTC. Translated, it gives CSASGPGPLSYEQYL.

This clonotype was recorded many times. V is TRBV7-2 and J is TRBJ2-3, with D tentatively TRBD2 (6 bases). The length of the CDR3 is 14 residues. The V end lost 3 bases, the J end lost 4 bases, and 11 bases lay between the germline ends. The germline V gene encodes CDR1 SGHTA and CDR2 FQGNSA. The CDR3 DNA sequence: TGTGCCAGCAGCTTGGAGGGAGTTTCAGATACGCAGTATTTT. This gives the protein CASSLEGVSDTQYF.

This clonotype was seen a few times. CDR3 loop: CASSTPTGAGELFF. CDR3 coding DNA: TGTGCCAGCAGTACCCCAACAGGGGCCGGGGAGCTGTTTTTT. This rearrangement joins TRBV28 to TRBJ2-2; TRBD1 agrees at 7 bases. CDR1 and CDR2 from the germline V gene are MDHEN and SYDVKM. This CDR3 comprises 14 residues. After removal of 5 bases from V and 6 bases from J, the junction contained 6 bases not matched to a gene.

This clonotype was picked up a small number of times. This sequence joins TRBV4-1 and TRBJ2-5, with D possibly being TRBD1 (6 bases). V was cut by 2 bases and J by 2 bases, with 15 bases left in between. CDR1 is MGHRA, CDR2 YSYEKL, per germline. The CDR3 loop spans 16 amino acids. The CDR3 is CASSQTPGHIQETQYF. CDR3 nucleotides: TGCGCCAGCAGCCAAACCCCGGGACATATACAAGAGACCCAGTACTTC.

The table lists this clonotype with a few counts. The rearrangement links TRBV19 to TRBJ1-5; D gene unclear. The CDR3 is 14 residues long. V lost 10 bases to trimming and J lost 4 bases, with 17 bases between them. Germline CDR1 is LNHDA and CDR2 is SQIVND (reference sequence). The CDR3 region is CAKSSGRTNQPQHF. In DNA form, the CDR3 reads TGTGCCAAGTCCTCGGGGAGAACGAATCAGCCCCAGCATTTT.

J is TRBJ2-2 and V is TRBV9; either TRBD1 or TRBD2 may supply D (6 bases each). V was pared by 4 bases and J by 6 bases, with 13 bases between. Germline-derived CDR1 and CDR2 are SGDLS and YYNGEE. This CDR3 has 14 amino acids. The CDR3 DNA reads TGTGCCAGCAGCACCCGGGGGCAGGCCGGGGAGCTGTTTTTT. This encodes CASSTRGQAGELFF.

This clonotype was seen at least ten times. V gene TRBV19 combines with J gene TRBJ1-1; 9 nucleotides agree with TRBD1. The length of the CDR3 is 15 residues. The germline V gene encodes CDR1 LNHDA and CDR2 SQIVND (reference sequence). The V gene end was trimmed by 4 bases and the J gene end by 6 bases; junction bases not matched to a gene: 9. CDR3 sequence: CASSTTGGRGAEAFF. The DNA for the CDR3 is TGTGCCAGTAGTACGACAGGGGGAAGGGGGGCTGAAGCTTTCTTT. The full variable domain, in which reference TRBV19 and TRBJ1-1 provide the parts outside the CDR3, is DGGITQSPKYLFRKEGQNVTLSCEQNLNHDAMYWYRQDPGQGLRLIYYSQIVNDFQKGDIAEGYSVSREKKESFPLTVTSAQKNPTAFYLCASSTTGGRGAEAFFGQGTRLTVV.

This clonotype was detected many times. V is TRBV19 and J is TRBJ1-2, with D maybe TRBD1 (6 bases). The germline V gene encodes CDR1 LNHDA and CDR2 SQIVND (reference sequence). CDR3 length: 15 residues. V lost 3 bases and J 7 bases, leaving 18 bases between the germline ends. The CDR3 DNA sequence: TGTGCCAGTAGTATTCAGGGGCGCTTCAATGGTGGCTACACCTTC. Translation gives CASSIQGRFNGGYTF.

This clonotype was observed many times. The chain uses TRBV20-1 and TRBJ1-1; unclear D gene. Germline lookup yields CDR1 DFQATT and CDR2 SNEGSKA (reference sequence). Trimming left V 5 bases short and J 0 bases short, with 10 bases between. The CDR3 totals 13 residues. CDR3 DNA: TGCAGTGCTGACAAGGACCTGAACACTGAAGCTTTCTTT. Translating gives CSADKDLNTEAFF.

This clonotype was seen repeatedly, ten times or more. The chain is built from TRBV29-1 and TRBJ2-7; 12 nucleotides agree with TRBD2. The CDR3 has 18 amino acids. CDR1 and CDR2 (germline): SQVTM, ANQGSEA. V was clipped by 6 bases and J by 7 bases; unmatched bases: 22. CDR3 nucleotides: TGCAGCGTCCCTCGCCGACTAGCGGGAGCCCATCAGGTCCTAGAGCAGTACTTC. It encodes CSVPRRLAGAHQVLEQYF.

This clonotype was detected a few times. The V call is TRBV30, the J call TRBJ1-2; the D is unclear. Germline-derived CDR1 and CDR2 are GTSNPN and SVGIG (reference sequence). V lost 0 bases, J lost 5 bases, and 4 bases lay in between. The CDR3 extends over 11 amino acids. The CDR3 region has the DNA TGTGCCTGGAGTGTATGGTATGGCTACACCTTC. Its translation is CAWSVWYGYTF.

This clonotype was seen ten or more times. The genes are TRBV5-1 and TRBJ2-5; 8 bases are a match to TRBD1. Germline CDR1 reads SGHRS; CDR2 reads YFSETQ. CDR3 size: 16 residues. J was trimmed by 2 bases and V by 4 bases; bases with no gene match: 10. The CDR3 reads CASSEWTGLAQETQYF. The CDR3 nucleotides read TGCGCCAGCAGCGAATGGACAGGGTTGGCACAAGAGACCCAGTACTTC. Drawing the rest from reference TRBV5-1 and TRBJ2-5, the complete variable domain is KAGVTQTPRYLIKTRGQQVTLSCSPISGHRSVSWYQQTPGQGLQFLFEYFSETQRNKGNFPGRFSGRQFSNSRSEMNVSTLELGDSALYLCASSEWTGLAQETQYFGPGTRLLVL.

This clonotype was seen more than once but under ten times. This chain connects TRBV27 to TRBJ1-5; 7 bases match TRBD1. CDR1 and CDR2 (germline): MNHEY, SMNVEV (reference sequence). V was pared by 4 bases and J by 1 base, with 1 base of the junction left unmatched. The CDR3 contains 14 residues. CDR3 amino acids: CASSSQGSNQPQHF. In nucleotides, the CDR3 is TGTGCCAGCAGTTCACAGGGGAGCAATCAGCCCCAGCATTTT.

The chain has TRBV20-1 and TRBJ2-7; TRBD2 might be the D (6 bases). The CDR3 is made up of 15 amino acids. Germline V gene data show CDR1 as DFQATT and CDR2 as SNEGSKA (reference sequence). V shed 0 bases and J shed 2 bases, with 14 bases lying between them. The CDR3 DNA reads TGCAGTGCTAGAGAAACGCGGGGCATCCCCTACGAGCAGTACTTC. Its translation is CSARETRGIPYEQYF.

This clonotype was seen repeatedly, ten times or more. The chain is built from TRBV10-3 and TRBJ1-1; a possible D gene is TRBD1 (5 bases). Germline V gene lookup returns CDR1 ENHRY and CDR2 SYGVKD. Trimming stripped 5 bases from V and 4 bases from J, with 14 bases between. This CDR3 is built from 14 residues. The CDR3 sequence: CAISREGTGTEAFF. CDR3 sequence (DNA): TGTGCCATCAGTCGAGAAGGGACGGGCACTGAAGCTTTCTTT.

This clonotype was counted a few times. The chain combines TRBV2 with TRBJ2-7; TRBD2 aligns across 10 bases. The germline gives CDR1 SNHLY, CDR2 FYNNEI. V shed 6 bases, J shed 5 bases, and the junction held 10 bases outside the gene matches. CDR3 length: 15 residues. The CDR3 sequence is CASRIGLAAPHEQYF. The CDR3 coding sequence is TGTGCCAGCAGGATAGGACTAGCGGCCCCCCACGAGCAGTACTTC.

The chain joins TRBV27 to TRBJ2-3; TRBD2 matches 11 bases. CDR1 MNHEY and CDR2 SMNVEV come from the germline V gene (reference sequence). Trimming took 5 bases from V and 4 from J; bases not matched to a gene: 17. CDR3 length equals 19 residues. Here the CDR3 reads CASSPKPEGLAGRADTQYF. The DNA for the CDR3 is TGTGCCAGCAGTCCTAAGCCCGAAGGACTAGCGGGTCGGGCAGATACGCAGTATTTT.

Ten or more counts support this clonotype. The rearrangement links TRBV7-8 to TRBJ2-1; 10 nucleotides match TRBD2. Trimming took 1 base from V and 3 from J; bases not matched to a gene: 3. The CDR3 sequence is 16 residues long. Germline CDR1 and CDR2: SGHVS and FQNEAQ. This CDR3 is CASSLVWTSGYNEQFF. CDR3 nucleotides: TGTGCCAGCAGCTTAGTTTGGACTAGCGGCTACAATGAGCAGTTCTTC.

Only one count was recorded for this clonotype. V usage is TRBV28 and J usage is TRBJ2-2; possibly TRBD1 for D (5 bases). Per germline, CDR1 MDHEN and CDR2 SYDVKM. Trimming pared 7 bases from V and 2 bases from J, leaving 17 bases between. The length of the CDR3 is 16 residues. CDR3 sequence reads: CASTQGHRENTGELFF. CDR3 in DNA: TGTGCCAGCACCCAAGGACACCGAGAAAACACCGGGGAGCTGTTTTTT.

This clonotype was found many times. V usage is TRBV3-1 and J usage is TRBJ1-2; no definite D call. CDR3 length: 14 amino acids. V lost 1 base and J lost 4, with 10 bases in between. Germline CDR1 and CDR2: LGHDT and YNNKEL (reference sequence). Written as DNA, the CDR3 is TGTGCCAGCAGCCAAGCTTTGAACCTCTATGGCTACACCTTC. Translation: CASSQALNLYGYTF.

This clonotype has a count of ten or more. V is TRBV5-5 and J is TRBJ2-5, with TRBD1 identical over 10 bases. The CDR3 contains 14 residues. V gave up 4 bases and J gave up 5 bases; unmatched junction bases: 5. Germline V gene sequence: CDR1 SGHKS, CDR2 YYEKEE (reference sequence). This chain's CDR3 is CASSGGTGVETQYF. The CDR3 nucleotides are TGTGCCAGCAGCGGCGGGACAGGGGTTGAGACCCAGTACTTC.